The clone carrying this TCR beta chain showed up many times. Its antigen is still unknown. This entry is derived from a study of identical twins. This CDR3 has 16 residues. The germline CDR1 and CDR2 sequences are SGDLS and YYNGEE. V shed 0 bases and J 3 bases; nucleotides not matched to a gene: 6. Overall study results and limits: The degree of excess twin sharing was weaker in beta out-of-frame sequences.

In every case, the donor was a healthy Caucasian. TCRdb fed the 5' RACE reads into MiXCR, producing one record per CDR3 protein. The sample lists fewer than 800,000 distinct CDR3 sequences, less than 9% occurring once. This same sample was also taken into another study, of yellow fever vaccine responses in identical twins.

The source of this sequence is a woman under 30 in good health. The sequencing input was PBMCs. V is TRBV9 and J is TRBJ2-3, with 8 bases matching TRBD2. This CDR3 is CASSVGVSGKTDTQYF. The CDR3 DNA is TGTGCCAGCAGCGTAGGTGTTAGCGGGAAAACAGATACGCAGTATTTT.